A single sample gave rise to the 21 T cell receptor beta chains below, sequenced in a study of T-cell reconstitution after alpha-beta-depleted transplantation in children. Using unique molecular identifiers, the investigators prepared the TCRbeta library. Each CDR3 protein is one row after TCRdb ran MiXCR on the PCR reads. The sample contains fewer than 550,000 distinct CDR3 sequences, about an eighth of which appear only once. The sequencing here drew on PBMCs, mostly from graft donor cells, taken 180 days after TCRalphabeta/CD19-depleted stem cell transplant. Receptors originate from a female patient younger than 10 who had a stem cell transplant for aplastic anemia, so the T cells may come from the graft donor.

To note about this clonotype: A single base separates this from a much larger clone, so it may be a read error. This chain uses TRBV12-3 or TRBV12-4 with TRBJ1-1; 8 bases are a match to TRBD1. The CDR3 has 13 amino acids. The DNA of the CDR3 is TGTGCCAGCAGATCGACAGGGGACACTGAAGCTTACTTT. It encodes CASRSTGDTEAYF.

This clonotype was seen more than once but under ten times. This chain joins TRBV7-9 and TRBJ1-1; TRBD1 matches 9 bases. The V gene's germline CDR1 is SEHNR and CDR2 FQNEAQ (reference sequence). The CDR3 consists of 13 residues. The V gene end was trimmed by 8 bases and the J gene end by 6 bases; junction bases not matched to a gene: 7. CDR3 loop: CASRGQGLAEAFF. In DNA, the CDR3 is TGTGCCAGCCGAGGACAGGGGCTGGCTGAAGCTTTCTTT.

In this sample, this clonotype turned up many times. This chain links TRBV29-1 with TRBJ1-4, with TRBD1 matching over 8 bases. Per germline, CDR1 SQVTM and CDR2 ANQGSEA. V lost 8 bases to trimming and J lost 9 bases; unmatched junction nucleotides: 11. The CDR3 runs 13 residues. CDR3 amino acids: CSPTDRVAKKLFF. In DNA form, the CDR3 reads TGCAGCCCTACGGACAGGGTAGCAAAAAAACTGTTTTTT.

This clonotype was seen a few times. The genes are TRBV28 and TRBJ1-2; no firm D call. Germline CDR1 MDHEN, CDR2 SYDVKM. V dropped 6 bases and J dropped 0 bases, with 20 bases sitting between them. CDR3 length: 17 amino acids. CDR3 sequence reads: CASRDPTGATSNYGYTF. DNA for the CDR3: TGTGCCAGCAGGGACCCCACGGGTGCCACTTCTAACTATGGCTACACCTTC.

This clonotype was found many times. This sequence joins TRBV7-9 and TRBJ1-1; possibly TRBD1 for D (5 bases). The V end was cut by 1 base, the J end by 0 bases, with 9 bases between. This CDR3 has 15 residues. Germline loops: CDR1 SEHNR, CDR2 FQNEAQ (reference sequence). CDR3 in DNA: TGTGCCAGCAGCTTAGGTAGGGGATTGAACACTGAAGCTTTCTTT. Translated, it gives CASSLGRGLNTEAFF.

The chain recombines TRBV27 with TRBJ2-3; D gene unclear. The CDR3 runs 14 residues. Per germline, CDR1 MNHEY and CDR2 SMNVEV (reference sequence). The V end lost 0 bases, the J end lost 2 bases, and 6 bases lay between the germline ends. The CDR3 sequence: CASSLSFTTDTQYF. CDR3 in DNA: TGTGCCAGCAGTTTATCGTTTACCACAGATACGCAGTATTTT.

This clonotype was counted at least ten times. The chain recombines TRBV7-3 with TRBJ2-2; D uncertain. Germline lookup yields CDR1 SGHTA and CDR2 FQGTGA. V was cut by 0 bases and J by 4 bases, with 3 bases left in between. There are 13 residues in the CDR3. The CDR3: CASSLTSTGELFF. CDR3 DNA: TGTGCCAGCAGCTTAACTAGCACCGGGGAGCTGTTTTTT.

The rearrangement joins TRBV5-5 to TRBJ2-7; the match to TRBD2 covers 10 bases. With 0 bases clipped from V and 4 bases from J, the junction kept 10 bases outside the gene matches. CDR1 is SGHKS and CDR2 is YYEKEE in the germline V gene (reference sequence). This CDR3 is built from 17 residues. The CDR3 sequence: CASSLARSASGSYEQYV. In nucleotides, the CDR3 is TGTGCCAGCAGCTTGGCAAGGTCGGCTAGCGGGAGTTACGAGCAGTACGTC.

The CDR3 nucleotides read TGTGCCAGCAGCAATCGGACAGGGAATCCCTACAATGAGCAGTTCTTC. This gives the protein CASSNRTGNPYNEQFF. V gene TRBV21-1 combines with J gene TRBJ2-1; TRBD1, as called in the table, went unchecked against the DNA. TRBV21-1 is listed as a pseudogene. The CDR3 totals 16 residues.

This clonotype was detected many times. This chain connects TRBV5-5 to TRBJ2-7; D unresolved. Trimming left V 0 bases short and J 10 bases short, with 5 bases between. Germline V gene lookup returns CDR1 SGHKS and CDR2 YYEKEE (reference sequence). The CDR3 loop spans 10 amino acids. CDR3 sequence (DNA): TGTGCCAGCAGCTTGGACCTCCAGTACTTC. Protein sequence: CASSLDLQYF. The full variable domain, its missing parts supplied by reference TRBV5-5 and TRBJ2-7, is DAGVTQSPTHLIKTRGQQVTLRCSPISGHKSVSWYQQVLGQGPQFIFQYYEKEERGRGNFPDRFSARQFPNYSSELNVNALLLGDSALYLCASSLDLQYFGPGTRLTVT.

In its sample, this clonotype was seen many times. V gene TRBV29-1 combines with J gene TRBJ2-7; tentative D call: TRBD1 (6 bases). Germline V gives CDR1 SQVTM, CDR2 ANQGSEA. The CDR3 runs to 12 residues. V was trimmed by 7 bases and J by 2 bases, leaving 12 bases between them. CDR3 amino acids: CSARDTTYEQYF. The CDR3 DNA sequence: TGCAGCGCTCGGGACACCACCTACGAGCAGTACTTC.

There are many counts of this clonotype. J is TRBJ2-3 and V is TRBV15; 8 bases map to TRBD1. V gave up 5 bases and J gave up 3 bases; unmatched junction bases: 7. In germline, CDR1 is LNHNV, CDR2 YYDKDF (reference sequence). The CDR3 runs 15 residues. The CDR3 protein is CATSRTGTRTDTQYF. The CDR3, as DNA: TGTGCCACCAGCCGGACAGGGACTCGGACAGATACGCAGTATTTT.

This clonotype occurred a few times. The gene calls are TRBV12-3 or TRBV12-4 and TRBJ2-1; D uncertain. V was cut by 9 bases and J by 0 bases, with 12 bases left in between. The CDR3 spans 14 residues. CDR3 DNA sequence: TGTGCCAGTCCCCCCGATAGCTCCTACAATGAGCAGTTCTTC. Protein product: CASPPDSSYNEQFF.

This clonotype has just a few counts. The rearrangement uses TRBV12-3 or TRBV12-4 and TRBJ2-7; 13 nucleotides match TRBD2. The CDR3 covers 17 residues. The junction had 9 bases not matched to a gene; V was cut back by 1 base and J by 6 bases. The CDR3 here is CASSLVPGLAGVPEQYF. Here the CDR3 DNA reads TGTGCCAGCAGTTTAGTGCCTGGACTAGCGGGAGTGCCCGAGCAGTACTTC.

J is TRBJ2-1 and V is TRBV25-1, with TRBD1 matching over 8 bases. The CDR3 length is 14 residues. J lost 7 bases, V lost 2 bases, and 4 bases had no gene match. Germline CDR1 and CDR2: MGHDK and SYGVNS. The CDR3 DNA is TGTGCCAGCAGTGAAGGACAGGGTAGGAATGAGCAGTTCTTC. The encoded protein is CASSEGQGRNEQFF.

The V and J genes are TRBV4-3 and TRBJ1-2; D is unclear. Germline V gives CDR1 LGHNA, CDR2 YSLEER. The V gene lost 4 bases and the J gene lost 0 bases, with 15 bases spanning the gap. The CDR3 loop spans 16 amino acids. This CDR3 is CASSRRPRPTNYGYTF. In DNA, the CDR3 is TGCGCCAGCAGCCGCCGACCACGTCCTACTAACTATGGCTACACCTTC.

The V gene is TRBV7-2, the J gene TRBJ1-2; D ambiguous. V shed 1 base and J shed 2 bases, with 8 bases lying between them. The CDR3 runs 14 residues. CDR1 is SGHTA, CDR2 FQGNSA, per germline. The CDR3 sequence is CASSLGAENYGYTF. The CDR3, as DNA: TGTGCCAGCAGCTTAGGGGCAGAGAACTATGGCTACACCTTC.

This clonotype was seen a few times. J is TRBJ2-7 and V is TRBV4-2; 8 bases map to TRBD2. Germline V lookup: CDR1 LGHNA, CDR2 YNFKEQ. CDR3 length: 15 amino acids. The ends lost 3 bases at V and 2 bases at J; junction bases unmatched: 6. The CDR3 nucleotides read TGTGCCAGCAGCCACGCGACTAGCGTTCCCTACGAGCAGTACTTC. Translating gives CASSHATSVPYEQYF.

The chain couples TRBV15 to TRBJ2-3; 9 bases line up with TRBD1. Trimming at V came to 1 base and at J to 6 bases, leaving 8 bases not matched to a gene. Per germline, CDR1 LNHNV and CDR2 YYDKDF (reference sequence). The CDR3 loop spans 16 amino acids. This chain's CDR3 is CATSRARTGAGDTQYF. For the CDR3, the DNA is TGTGCCACCAGCAGAGCTCGGACAGGGGCTGGGGATACGCAGTATTTT.

In this sample, this clonotype turned up a few times. The chain recombines TRBV11-3 with TRBJ2-2, with 9 bases lining up with TRBD2. Germline CDR1 reads SGHNT; CDR2 reads YENEEA. With 3 bases clipped from V and 3 bases from J, the junction kept 5 bases outside the gene matches. There are 16 residues in the CDR3. In DNA form, the CDR3 reads TGTGCCAGCAGCTTCCCGGGACTAGCAGACACCGGGGAGCTGTTTTTT. It encodes CASSFPGLADTGELFF.

Concerning this clonotype: Its ends do not fully match the called genes, so a read error is possible. The gene calls are TRBV3-1 and TRBJ2-5; 7 nucleotides line up with TRBD2. Per the germline V gene, CDR1 is LGHDT and CDR2 is YNNKEL (reference sequence). The CDR3 spans 16 residues. CDR3 residues: CASIQGRDYLKETQYF. The CDR3 nucleotides are TGTGCCAGCATCCAAGGCCGGGACTACCTGAAAGAGACCCAGTACTTC.